The 16 T cell receptor beta chains listed next were all sequenced from one sample in a study of T cell changes during pregnancy in multiple sclerosis. The data were produced by immunoSEQ multiplex PCR, yet TCRdb's version contains in-frame clones alone and is incomplete. The sample lists tens of thousands of clones, 90% to 95% occurring once. The source was CD4+ T cells from peripheral blood mononuclear cells, collected before pregnancy. These receptors were obtained from a female donor with multiple sclerosis, enrolled in a pregnancy study.

This chain joins TRBV7-6 and TRBJ2-5, with D possibly TRBD2 on 5 matching bases. CDR1 is SGHVS and CDR2 is FNYEAQ in the germline V gene. Trimming shortened V by 0 bases and J by 3 bases, and 11 bases separated the two germline ends. The length of the CDR3 is 15 residues. The CDR3 DNA reads as TGTGCCAGCAGCTTAGCCGTCTCCGGGAAAGAGACCCAGTACTTC. Translated, it gives CASSLAVSGKETQYF.

The chain joins TRBV27 to TRBJ1-2; D gene ambiguous. Germline V gene sequence: CDR1 MNHEY, CDR2 SMNVEV (reference sequence). Deletions cut 5 bases from V and 4 bases from J, with 11 bases between. The CDR3 spans 13 residues. Here the CDR3 DNA reads TGTGCCAGCAGTACGGAGGGTGGCTATGGCTACACCTTC. It translates to CASSTEGGYGYTF.

The chain carries TRBV7-9 and TRBJ2-2; the match to TRBD1 covers 8 bases. CDR1 and CDR2 from the germline V gene are SEHNR and FQNEAQ (reference sequence). The CDR3 has 15 residues. After removal of 5 bases from V and 0 bases from J, the junction contained 2 bases not matched to a gene. CDR3: CASSLDRANTGELFF. Here the CDR3 DNA reads TGTGCCAGCAGCCTGGACAGGGCGAACACCGGGGAGCTGTTTTTT.

The chain couples TRBV7-2 to TRBJ1-1, with unresolved D. Trimming shortened V by 2 bases and J by 5 bases, and 6 bases separated the two germline ends. Looked up from germline, CDR1 is SGHTA and CDR2 is FQGNSA. The CDR3 extends over 12 amino acids. CDR3 loop: CASSLTLTEAFF. DNA of the CDR3: TGTGCCAGCAGCTTAACATTAACTGAAGCTTTCTTT.

V is TRBV2 and J is TRBJ1-5; tentative D call: TRBD1 (5 bases). The CDR3 has 12 amino acids. The germline CDR1 and CDR2 sequences are SNHLY and FYNNEI. The V end lost 6 bases, the J end lost 5 bases, and 8 bases lay between the germline ends. CDR3 in amino acids: CASRTDYQPQHF. In nucleotides, the CDR3 is TGTGCCAGCAGGACAGATTATCAGCCCCAGCATTTT.

This rearrangement joins TRBV6-6 to TRBJ1-1; D is uncertain. Germline CDR1 and CDR2: MNHNY and SVGAGI (reference sequence). The CDR3 runs to 16 residues. The V and J ends lost 5 bases and 5 bases respectively, with 21 bases between them. CDR3 nucleotides: TGTGCCAGCAGTACGATCACGGGAGAAACGGTTACTGAAGCTTTCTTT. Translating gives CASSTITGETVTEAFF.

This chain links TRBV9 with TRBJ2-5; 7 bases fit TRBD2. Germline V gives CDR1 SGDLS, CDR2 YYNGEE. V was clipped by 7 bases and J by 4 bases; unmatched bases: 13. The CDR3 runs to 15 residues. CDR3 DNA: TGTGCCAGCGCCACCCGGGGGGTTGGGGCAGAGACCCAGTACTTC. Its translation: CASATRGVGAETQYF.

The chain is built from TRBV5-1 and TRBJ1-2; TRBD1 is a possible D gene (5 bases). The CDR3 totals 15 residues. V was cut by 0 bases and J by 4 bases, with 13 bases left in between. Germline CDR1 and CDR2: SGHRS and YFSETQ. The CDR3 DNA reads TGCGCCAGCAGCTTGGAGGTAGGGGCTATCTATGGCTACACCTTC. Encoded protein: CASSLEVGAIYGYTF. Combining the CDR3 with reference TRBV5-1 and TRBJ1-2 gives the whole variable domain KAGVTQTPRYLIKTRGQQVTLSCSPISGHRSVSWYQQTPGQGLQFLFEYFSETQRNKGNFPGRFSGRQFSNSRSEMNVSTLELGDSALYLCASSLEVGAIYGYTFGSGTRLTVV.

V usage is TRBV7-7 and J usage is TRBJ2-7; the match to TRBD1 covers 7 bases. Germline-derived CDR1 and CDR2 are SSHAT and FNYEAQ (reference sequence). The CDR3 sequence is 15 residues long. The V segment lost 1 base and the J segment 2 bases; nucleotides outside the gene matches: 5. CDR3 in DNA: TGTGCCAGCAGCTTAGGACAGGGATCCCCCTACGAGCAGTACTTC. Translating it yields CASSLGQGSPYEQYF.

The chain is built from TRBV6-4 and TRBJ2-2; perhaps TRBD1 as D (5 bases). The CDR3 sequence is 16 residues long. With 1 base removed from V and 4 bases from J, the gap between germline ends came to 13 bases. Germline V CDR1 and CDR2: MRHNA, SNTAGT. The CDR3 sequence is CASSDLTRQTTGELFF. The CDR3 nucleotides read TGTGCCAGCAGTGACTTAACCCGACAGACCACCGGGGAGCTGTTTTTT.

This chain links TRBV9 with TRBJ2-7; a weak D match, TRBD2 (5 bases). This CDR3 spans 17 amino acids. CDR1 is SGDLS and CDR2 is YYNGEE in the germline V gene. Trimming removed 0 bases from V and 1 base from J, with 17 bases in between. In DNA form, the CDR3 reads TGTGCCAGCAGCGTAGGAGGCCGGGTTAGAGGGTCCTACGAGCAGTACTTC. Translating gives CASSVGGRVRGSYEQYF.

The chain joins TRBV25-1 to TRBJ2-2; D possibly corresponds to TRBD1 (6 bases). CDR1 and CDR2 from the germline V gene are MGHDK and SYGVNS. V dropped 2 bases and J dropped 0 bases, with 10 bases sitting between them. The CDR3 contains 16 residues. CDR3 sequence reads: CASSEPGQTNTGELFF. In DNA, the CDR3 is TGTGCCAGCAGTGAACCCGGACAGACGAACACCGGGGAGCTGTTTTTT.

This CDR3 reads CAISEQGGDEKLFF. CDR3 bases: TGTGCCATCAGTGAGCAGGGGGGAGATGAAAAACTGTTTTTT. The chain recombines TRBV10-3 with TRBJ1-4; 7 nucleotides agree with TRBD1. V was clipped by 2 bases and J by 6 bases; unmatched bases: 3. The germline gives CDR1 ENHRY, CDR2 SYGVKD. CDR3 length: 14 amino acids.

The chain uses TRBV6-6 and TRBJ1-5; D may be TRBD1 (5 bases). The V gene lost 6 bases and the J gene lost 5 bases, with 14 bases spanning the gap. The germline V gene encodes CDR1 MNHNY and CDR2 SVGAGI (reference sequence). The CDR3 consists of 14 residues. Here the CDR3 reads CASSSGTLYQPQHF. In DNA, the CDR3 is TGTGCCAGCAGCTCCGGGACTCTTTATCAGCCCCAGCATTTT.

The chain joins TRBV6-5 to TRBJ1-1; D is ambiguous. The CDR3 contains 12 residues. Germline loops: CDR1 MNHEY, CDR2 SVGAGI. V was pared by 3 bases and J by 7 bases, with 9 bases between. CDR3 in amino acids: CASSYPTGEAFF. CDR3 sequence (DNA): TGTGCCAGCAGTTATCCGACGGGTGAAGCTTTCTTT.

The J gene is TRBJ2-5, the V gene TRBV27; 9 bases are shared with TRBD2. This CDR3 has 15 residues. The ends lost 2 bases at V and 3 bases at J; junction bases unmatched: 4. The V gene's germline CDR1 is MNHEY and CDR2 SMNVEV (reference sequence). The CDR3: CASSLRGGEKETQYF. CDR3 bases: TGTGCCAGCAGTTTACGCGGGGGGGAAAAAGAGACCCAGTACTTC.